The 14 T cell receptor beta chains in this list originate from one sample, sequenced in a study of T cells of healthy individuals. TCRdb reprocessed the 5' RACE reads with MiXCR, giving one entry per CDR3 protein. The sample has about 82,000 distinct CDR3 sequences, approximately 4.8% seen once. The source of these receptors is a female donor in good health.

The chain joins TRBV6-5 to TRBJ1-2, with D perhaps matching TRBD1 (6 bases). V was shortened by 4 bases and J by 8 bases, with 20 bases between the two germline ends. There are 15 residues in the CDR3. The V gene's germline CDR1 is MNHEY and CDR2 SVGAGI. The CDR3 reads CASSSHAGGGGGYTF. DNA for the CDR3: TGTGCCAGCAGTTCACATGCGGGGGGCGGAGGAGGCTACACCTTC.

This clonotype has a count of ten or more. The rearrangement uses TRBV7-9 and TRBJ2-5; TRBD1 agrees at 8 bases. The germline gives CDR1 SEHNR, CDR2 FQNEAQ (reference sequence). V dropped 0 bases and J dropped 5; count of bases not matched to a gene: 11. The CDR3 is 17 amino acids. The CDR3 sequence is CASSLALGQGARETQYF. Written as DNA, the CDR3 is TGTGCCAGCAGCTTAGCGCTGGGGCAGGGGGCGCGGGAGACCCAGTACTTC. The complete variable domain, with remaining parts taken from reference TRBV7-9 and TRBJ2-5, reads DTGVSQNPRHKITKRGQNVTFRCDPISEHNRLYWYRQTLGQGPEFLTYFQNEAQLEKSRLLSDRFSAERPKGSFSTLEIQRTEQGDSAMYLCASSLALGQGARETQYFGPGTRLLVL.

Many counts were recorded for this clonotype. The chain joins TRBV4-2 to TRBJ1-1, with 8 nucleotides matching TRBD1. V trimming: 3 bases; J trimming: 6 bases; junction bases outside the gene matches: 9. Germline V CDR1 and CDR2: LGHNA, YNFKEQ. The CDR3 has 15 amino acids. The CDR3 sequence is CASSQLGQGGAEAFF. For the CDR3, the DNA is TGTGCCAGCAGCCAGCTCGGACAGGGAGGGGCTGAAGCTTTCTTT.

J is TRBJ2-1 and V is TRBV20-1, with 13 bases identical to TRBD2. Looked up from germline, CDR1 is DFQATT and CDR2 is SNEGSKA (reference sequence). V trimming: 2 bases; J trimming: 0 bases; junction bases outside the gene matches: 16. The CDR3 is made up of 21 amino acids. CDR3 in amino acids: CSARSQGLAGVFDSSYNEQFF. The CDR3 coding sequence is TGCAGTGCTAGATCACAAGGACTAGCGGGAGTATTCGACAGCTCCTACAATGAGCAGTTCTTC.

This clonotype was seen repeatedly, ten times or more. The chain has TRBV9 and TRBJ2-1, with 7 positions matching TRBD2. Germline V gene lookup returns CDR1 SGDLS and CDR2 YYNGEE. V trimming: 3 bases; J trimming: 7 bases; junction bases outside the gene matches: 7. CDR3 length equals 14 residues. The CDR3 loop reads CASSGRESGNEQFF. CDR3 nucleotide sequence: TGTGCCAGCAGCGGGCGGGAGAGTGGGAATGAGCAGTTCTTC.

This clonotype was counted at least ten times. The CDR3 DNA is TGCGCCAGCAGCTTGTCCGACGGGAACACTGAAGCTTTCTTT. It specifies CASSLSDGNTEAFF. The chain uses TRBV5-1 and TRBJ1-1; D is unclear. Deletions cut 1 base from V and 1 base from J, with 8 bases between. The CDR3 has 14 amino acids. CDR1 SGHRS and CDR2 YFSETQ come from the germline V gene.

This clonotype was observed a handful of times. The CDR3 DNA follows: TGTGCCAGCAGCTTAACAGGGGGCAGGGAAACAGATACGCAGTATTTT. Encoded protein: CASSLTGGRETDTQYF. The J gene is TRBJ2-3, the V gene TRBV7-9, with TRBD1 matching 9 bases. Germline trimming cut 2 bases from V and 3 bases from J; bases unmatched to any gene: 6. CDR1 and CDR2 from the germline V gene are SEHNR and FQNEAQ (reference sequence). CDR3 length: 16 amino acids.

This clonotype occurred a few times. J is TRBJ1-2 and V is TRBV30; D gene ambiguous. Germline V gives CDR1 GTSNPN, CDR2 SVGIG (reference sequence). The V end lost 2 bases, the J end lost 7 bases, and 8 bases lay between the germline ends. CDR3 size: 11 residues. As DNA, the CDR3 is TGTGCCTGGAGTAGGTCTGCTGGCTACACCTTC. It translates to CAWSRSAGYTF.

This clonotype was detected a few times. The chain joins TRBV11-3 to TRBJ1-2; the match to TRBD1 covers 12 bases. Germline CDR1 and CDR2: SGHNT and YENEEA. This CDR3 comprises 16 residues. V was clipped by 5 bases and J by 6 bases; unmatched bases: 10. DNA for the CDR3: TGTGCCAGCAGCCCCCGGGACAGGGGGCGATTTGATGGCTACACCTTC. It is translated as CASSPRDRGRFDGYTF.

At least ten counts were recorded for this clonotype. The chain couples TRBV20-1 to TRBJ2-1; D is possibly TRBD2 (6 bases). Trimming shortened V by 0 bases and J by 16 bases, and 16 bases separated the two germline ends. Germline CDR1 and CDR2: DFQATT and SNEGSKA (reference sequence). The CDR3 runs to 12 residues. CDR3 sequence reads: CSARDVPTSTFF. CDR3 coding DNA: TGCAGTGCTAGAGATGTCCCGACTAGTACATTCTTC.

This clonotype came up a few times. The V and J genes are TRBV30 and TRBJ1-5, with 8 bases lining up with TRBD1. In germline, CDR1 is GTSNPN, CDR2 SVGIG (reference sequence). The CDR3 spans 13 residues. With V trimmed by 2 bases and J by 8 bases, 5 bases remained unmatched. The CDR3 here is CAWSTRGREPQHF. The CDR3 region has the DNA TGTGCCTGGAGTACCAGGGGGCGGGAGCCCCAGCATTTT.

This clonotype was seen only a few times. The CDR3 spells CASSPQLGDNSEAFF. CDR3 DNA: TGTGCCAGCAGCCCACAACTCGGGGACAATTCTGAAGCTTTCTTT. The rearrangement links TRBV5-4 to TRBJ1-1; D might be TRBD1 (6 bases). CDR1 and CDR2 from the germline V gene are SGHNT and YYREEE (reference sequence). This CDR3 contains 15 residues. V lost 4 bases and J lost 6, with 19 bases in between.

This clonotype appeared a few times. The V call is TRBV7-9, the J call TRBJ1-2, with D tentatively TRBD1 (6 bases). The V end lost 1 base, the J end lost 8 bases, and 20 bases lay between the germline ends. The CDR3 is made up of 16 amino acids. The germline gives CDR1 SEHNR, CDR2 FQNEAQ (reference sequence). The CDR3 reads CASSLGGAQGSYGYTF. CDR3 nucleotide sequence: TGTGCCAGCAGCTTAGGAGGGGCCCAGGGGTCCTACGGCTACACCTTC.

The J gene is TRBJ2-3, the V gene TRBV3-1, with 14 bases that match TRBD2. Per germline, CDR1 LGHDT and CDR2 YNNKEL (reference sequence). V shed 5 bases, J shed 4 bases, and the junction held 11 bases outside the gene matches. This CDR3 contains 18 residues. CDR3 in amino acids: CASSIRLAGGAPPDTQYF. CDR3 nucleotide sequence: TGTGCCAGCAGCATCAGACTAGCGGGAGGGGCACCACCAGATACGCAGTATTTT.